Following are 29 T cell receptor beta chains from one sample sequenced in a study of identifying expanded T cells in peripheral blood. Only in-frame clones appear in the TCRdb table, and some are missing; sequencing was by immunoSEQ multiplex PCR. The top ten hold approximately 14% of the sample, which has over 100,000 clones, more than 70% seen once. The specimen was blood. Receptors originate from a person aged 18 to 69 in good health.

This rearrangement joins TRBV30 to TRBJ2-2; 14 bases align to TRBD2. CDR3 length: 21 amino acids. Germline loops: CDR1 GTSNPN, CDR2 SVGIG (reference sequence). Germline trimming cut 0 bases from V and 4 bases from J; bases unmatched to any gene: 16. The CDR3 here is CAWSVRLAGGRSRVSTGELFF. The CDR3 nucleotides are TGTGCCTGGAGTGTACGACTAGCGGGGGGGCGCTCAAGGGTATCCACCGGGGAGCTGTTTTTT.

The chain employs TRBV7-3 and TRBJ2-1; no reliable D call. The ends were cut back, 3 bases at V and 2 bases at J, with 8 bases in the middle. Germline V CDR1 and CDR2: SGHTA, FQGTGA. The CDR3 consists of 14 residues. The CDR3 region is CASSFAGPYNEQFF. CDR3 bases: TGTGCCAGCAGCTTCGCAGGTCCCTACAATGAGCAGTTCTTC.

The V gene is TRBV5-6, the J gene TRBJ2-7; 8 nucleotides align to TRBD2. Germline CDR1 SGHDT, CDR2 YYEEEE. V lost 0 bases to trimming and J lost 3 bases; unmatched junction nucleotides: 8. The length of the CDR3 is 16 residues. The CDR3 loop reads CASSLAPGLEVYEQYF. Written as DNA, the CDR3 is TGTGCCAGCAGCTTGGCCCCGGGACTAGAAGTCTACGAGCAGTACTTC.

The genes are TRBV7-9 and TRBJ1-1; the D gene is possibly TRBD1 (5 bases). CDR1 is SEHNR, CDR2 FQNEAQ, per germline (reference sequence). This CDR3 comprises 16 residues. The V and J ends lost 6 bases and 4 bases respectively, with 21 bases between them. Here the CDR3 reads CASRDRDGRGGTEAFF. Written as DNA, the CDR3 is TGTGCCAGCAGGGACCGGGATGGAAGGGGTGGCACTGAAGCTTTCTTT.

This sequence joins TRBV2 and TRBJ1-4; tentatively, D is TRBD1 (5 bases). There are 15 residues in the CDR3. Germline-derived CDR1 and CDR2 are SNHLY and FYNNEI. The V end was cut by 7 bases, the J end by 0 bases, with 12 bases between. CDR3 in DNA: TGTGCCAGCACGGGGCAATCTGCAACTAATGAAAAACTGTTTTTT. Translation: CASTGQSATNEKLFF.

This chain's CDR3 is CASSLVGQKQETQYF. In nucleotides, the CDR3 is TGCGCCAGCAGCTTGGTTGGACAGAAACAAGAGACCCAGTACTTC. V and J are TRBV5-1 and TRBJ2-5, with a possible D match to TRBD1 (6 bases). V was pared by 0 bases and J by 2 bases, with 11 bases between. From germline, CDR1 is SGHRS and CDR2 YFSETQ. There are 15 residues in the CDR3.

The J gene is TRBJ2-5, the V gene TRBV5-1; tentative D call: TRBD1 (6 bases). V lost 0 bases and J 4 bases, leaving 13 bases between the germline ends. The CDR3 loop spans 15 amino acids. Germline CDR1 and CDR2: SGHRS and YFSETQ. The CDR3 coding sequence is TGCGCCAGCAGCTTGGTCGGGACACAATTAGAGACCCAGTACTTC. This translates into CASSLVGTQLETQYF.

This chain links TRBV18 with TRBJ1-2; 8 bases agree with TRBD1. V shed 3 bases and J 7 bases; nucleotides not matched to a gene: 4. CDR3 size: 13 residues. Germline loops: CDR1 KGHSH, CDR2 LQKENI. The DNA of the CDR3 is TGTGCCAGCTCACCCGGACAGGGAGCTGGCTACACCTTC. Translation gives CASSPGQGAGYTF. Full variable domain (rest looked up from reference TRBV18 and TRBJ1-2): NAGVMQNPRHLVRRRGQEARLRCSPMKGHSHVYWYRQLPEEGLKFMVYLQKENIIDESGMPKERFSAEFPKEGPSILRIQQVVRGDSAAYFCASSPGQGAGYTFGSGTRLTVV.

The V and J genes are TRBV15 and TRBJ2-5; 14 positions match TRBD2. J gave up 5 bases and V 4 bases, and 9 bases lay outside the gene matches. Germline V gives CDR1 LNHNV, CDR2 YYDKDF (reference sequence). The CDR3 is 17 residues long. This chain's CDR3 is CATSKETSGRAGETQYF. CDR3 in DNA: TGTGCCACCAGCAAGGAGACTAGCGGGAGGGCCGGGGAGACCCAGTACTTC.

The chain has TRBV11-1 and TRBJ2-5; weak D call: TRBD1 (6 bases). Trimming removed 1 base at V and 6 bases at J, with 9 bases between. The germline gives CDR1 SGHAT, CDR2 FQDESV (reference sequence). CDR3 length: 13 residues. CDR3 sequence: CASSLGRGKTQYF. CDR3 sequence (DNA): TGTGCCAGCAGCTTAGGCAGGGGAAAGACCCAGTACTTC.

The V call is TRBV19, the J call TRBJ1-3; 7 bases line up with TRBD1. Losses at the gene ends were 6 bases for V and 2 bases for J; bases not matched to a gene: 4. CDR3 length equals 14 residues. Germline V CDR1 and CDR2: LNHDA, SQIVND (reference sequence). CDR3 sequence: CASRPGQTGNTIYF. CDR3 nucleotide sequence: TGTGCCAGTAGACCGGGACAGACTGGAAACACCATATATTTT.

V and J are TRBV27 and TRBJ1-3; the D gene is possibly TRBD1 (5 bases). CDR1 and CDR2 from the germline V gene are MNHEY and SMNVEV (reference sequence). This CDR3 contains 14 residues. The V and J ends lost 3 bases and 4 bases respectively, with 10 bases between them. CDR3: CASSFSGTGNTIYF. CDR3 sequence (DNA): TGTGCCAGCAGTTTCTCCGGGACCGGAAACACCATATATTTT.

The chain uses TRBV27 and TRBJ2-1; TRBD1 matches 8 bases. Germline CDR1 reads MNHEY; CDR2 reads SMNVEV (reference sequence). With 8 bases clipped from V and 9 bases from J, the junction kept 15 bases outside the gene matches. The CDR3 is made up of 15 amino acids. The CDR3 protein is CASHGMAGGRGEQFF. In nucleotides, the CDR3 is TGTGCCAGCCACGGAATGGCAGGGGGCCGGGGTGAGCAGTTCTTC.

This clone appeared once. The gene calls are TRBV5-1 and TRBJ2-1; tentatively, D is TRBD1 or TRBD2 (5 bases each). Germline lookup yields CDR1 SGHRS and CDR2 YFSETQ. Trimming shortened V by 2 bases and J by 8 bases, and 11 bases separated the two germline ends. The CDR3 covers 13 residues. The CDR3 sequence: CASSLGTWDEQFF. CDR3 DNA: TGCGCCAGCAGCTTAGGGACCTGGGATGAGCAGTTCTTC.

The CDR3 bases are TGTGCCAGCAGCTTACAGGGACATCCCGGAAACACCATATATTTT. This translates into CASSLQGHPGNTIYF. The V and J genes are TRBV11-3 and TRBJ1-3; possibly TRBD1 for D (6 bases). Germline lookup yields CDR1 SGHNT and CDR2 YENEEA. Trimming shortened V by 2 bases and J by 4 bases, and 12 bases separated the two germline ends. The CDR3 consists of 15 residues.

The chain has TRBV4-3 and TRBJ2-7; possible D gene TRBD1, 5 bases. The CDR3 sequence is 15 residues long. With 5 bases removed from V and 2 bases from J, the gap between germline ends came to 16 bases. CDR1 is LGHNA, CDR2 YSLEER, per germline. CDR3 loop: CASSVQVQGAYEQYF. Written as DNA, the CDR3 is TGCGCCAGCAGCGTACAAGTACAAGGGGCCTACGAGCAGTACTTC.

V usage is TRBV18 and J usage is TRBJ1-2; 7 nucleotides line up with TRBD1. J lost 5 bases, V lost 4 bases, and 4 bases had no gene match. Germline V gene sequence: CDR1 KGHSH, CDR2 LQKENI. This CDR3 comprises 13 residues. CDR3 sequence: CASSQGASYGYTF. Here the CDR3 DNA reads TGTGCCAGCTCACAGGGGGCATCGTATGGCTACACCTTC.

The CDR3: CASTGRGVVDTQYF. Here the CDR3 DNA reads TGTGCCTCCACCGGCAGGGGTGTGGTGGATACGCAGTATTTT. The rearrangement joins TRBV2 to TRBJ2-3; the D gene is possibly TRBD1 (6 bases). Trimming removed 11 bases from V and 6 bases from J, with 21 bases in between. This CDR3 is built from 14 residues. CDR1 is SNHLY, CDR2 FYNNEI, per germline.

This clone was observed once. V is TRBV6-5 and J is TRBJ2-4; D perhaps matches TRBD2 (5 bases). Germline CDR1 and CDR2: MNHEY and SVGAGI. V was clipped by 3 bases and J by 8 bases, with 17 bases between them. The CDR3 covers 15 residues. CDR3 sequence (DNA): TGTGCCAGCAGTTATTCACACCAAGGAGGATACATTCAGTACTTC. Translation: CASSYSHQGGYIQYF.

The chain has TRBV6-1 and TRBJ2-2; 9 nucleotides agree with TRBD2. The CDR3 is 14 amino acids. With V trimmed by 6 bases and J by 2 bases, 1 base remained unmatched. Germline V gene data show CDR1 as MNHNS and CDR2 as SASEGT. CDR3 nucleotides: TGTGCCAGCAGGGGACTAGCCAACACCGGGGAGCTGTTTTTT. This translates into CASRGLANTGELFF.

The CDR3 region is CAWSVSGQGYYNSPLHF. The CDR3 DNA follows: TGTGCCTGGAGTGTTTCGGGACAGGGTTACTATAATTCACCCCTCCACTTT. This sequence joins TRBV30 and TRBJ1-6, with 9 positions matching TRBD1. From germline, CDR1 is GTSNPN and CDR2 SVGIG (reference sequence). V was clipped by 0 bases and J by 3 bases; unmatched bases: 6. The CDR3 is 17 residues long.

The chain is built from TRBV27 and TRBJ2-1; D perhaps matches TRBD2 (6 bases). CDR1 MNHEY and CDR2 SMNVEV come from the germline V gene (reference sequence). V lost 5 bases to trimming and J lost 14 bases, with 16 bases between them. The CDR3 extends over 12 amino acids. CDR3 sequence reads: CASSLWGSGEFF. CDR3 bases: TGTGCCAGCAGTCTGTGGGGGTCGGGAGAGTTCTTC.

This clone was found once. The CDR3 protein is CASSLARGSGANVLTF. Here the CDR3 DNA reads TGTGCCAGCAGCTTGGCCAGGGGCTCTGGGGCCAACGTCCTGACTTTC. The V call is TRBV5-8, the J call TRBJ2-6; D perhaps matches TRBD1 (6 bases). This CDR3 spans 16 amino acids. Germline V lookup: CDR1 SGHTS, CDR2 YDEGEE. The V and J ends lost 0 bases and 0 bases respectively, with 7 bases between them. The complete variable domain, with remaining parts taken from reference TRBV5-8 and TRBJ2-6, reads EAGVTQSPTHLIKTRGQQATLRCSPISGHTSVYWYQQALGLGLQFLLWYDEGEERNRGNFPPRFSGRQFPNYSSELNVNALELEDSALYLCASSLARGSGANVLTFGAGSRLTVL.

The rearrangement uses TRBV4-1 and TRBJ2-7; 7 bases line up with TRBD1. The CDR3 spans 15 residues. Germline CDR1 reads MGHRA; CDR2 reads YSYEKL. V was pared by 2 bases and J by 4 bases, with 8 bases of the junction left unmatched. The CDR3: CASSQQTGTAYEQYF. For the CDR3, the DNA is TGCGCCAGCAGCCAACAAACCGGGACAGCGTACGAGCAGTACTTC.

This clone was seen more than once but under ten times. The V and J genes are TRBV4-2 and TRBJ1-5, with no clear D. The CDR3 has 13 residues. V was trimmed by 1 base and J by 5 bases, leaving 6 bases between them. Germline lookup yields CDR1 LGHNA and CDR2 YNFKEQ. DNA of the CDR3: TGTGCCAGCAGCCAAGTTGGATATCAGCCCCAGCATTTT. Protein: CASSQVGYQPQHF.

The V and J genes are TRBV5-5 and TRBJ1-1; TRBD1 agrees at 8 bases. Germline CDR1 is SGHKS and CDR2 is YYEKEE (reference sequence). The CDR3 runs 15 residues. Germline trimming cut 5 bases from V and 3 bases from J; bases unmatched to any gene: 9. CDR3 amino acids: CASSPAGGWHTEAFF. CDR3 nucleotides: TGTGCCAGCAGTCCTGCAGGGGGCTGGCACACTGAAGCTTTCTTT.

The V and J genes are TRBV7-9 and TRBJ2-4; D ambiguous. There are 14 residues in the CDR3. Germline V gives CDR1 SEHNR, CDR2 FQNEAQ (reference sequence). Trimming removed 5 bases from V and 2 bases from J, with 10 bases in between. In nucleotides, the CDR3 is TGTGCCAGCAGCCCTCAGGTCACCAAAAACATTCAGTACTTC. It codes for CASSPQVTKNIQYF.

CDR3 loop: CASSVGQVVYGETQYF. DNA for the CDR3: TGTGCCAGCAGCGTGGGACAGGTTGTATATGGAGAGACCCAGTACTTC. The chain joins TRBV9 to TRBJ2-5; TRBD1 matches at 8 bases. After removal of 2 bases from V and 4 bases from J, the junction contained 10 bases not matched to a gene. The CDR3 runs 16 residues. The germline CDR1 and CDR2 sequences are SGDLS and YYNGEE.

The rearrangement uses TRBV28 and TRBJ2-7; tentative D call: TRBD2 (6 bases). Between the trimmed V and J ends, which lost 5 bases and 1 base, there was a span of 21 bases. The CDR3 totals 17 residues. Looked up from germline, CDR1 is MDHEN and CDR2 is SYDVKM. CDR3 DNA: TGTGCCAGCAGTACCAGCGGGTTAGGATTACGTTCCTACGAGCAGTACTTC. Protein product: CASSTSGLGLRSYEQYF.